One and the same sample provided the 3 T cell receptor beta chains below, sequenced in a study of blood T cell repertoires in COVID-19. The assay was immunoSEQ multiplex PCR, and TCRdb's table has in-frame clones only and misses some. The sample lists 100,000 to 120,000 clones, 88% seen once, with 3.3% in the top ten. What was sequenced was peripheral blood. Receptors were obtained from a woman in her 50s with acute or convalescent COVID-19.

The CDR3 region has the DNA TGTGCCAGCAGGCGACAGGGGTCCCTCACTGAAGCTTTCTTT. Its translation is CASRRQGSLTEAFF. The J gene is TRBJ1-1, the V gene TRBV6-5; 8 nucleotides agree with TRBD1. Germline assignment: CDR1 MNHEY and CDR2 SVGAGI. V was clipped by 6 bases and J by 4 bases; unmatched bases: 7. The CDR3 covers 14 residues.

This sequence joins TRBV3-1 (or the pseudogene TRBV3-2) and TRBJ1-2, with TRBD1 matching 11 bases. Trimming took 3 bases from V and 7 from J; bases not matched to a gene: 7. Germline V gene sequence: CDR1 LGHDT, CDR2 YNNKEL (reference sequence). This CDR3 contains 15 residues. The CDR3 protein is CASSHADRGLAGYTF. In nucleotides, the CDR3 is TGTGCCAGCAGCCACGCGGACAGGGGGCTAGCTGGCTACACCTTC.

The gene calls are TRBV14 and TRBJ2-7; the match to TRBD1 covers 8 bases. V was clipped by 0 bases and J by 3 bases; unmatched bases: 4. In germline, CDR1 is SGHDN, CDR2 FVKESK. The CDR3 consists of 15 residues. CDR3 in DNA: TGTGCCAGCAGCCAAGATGGACAGGGAGGCTACGAGCAGTACTTC. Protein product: CASSQDGQGGYEQYF.